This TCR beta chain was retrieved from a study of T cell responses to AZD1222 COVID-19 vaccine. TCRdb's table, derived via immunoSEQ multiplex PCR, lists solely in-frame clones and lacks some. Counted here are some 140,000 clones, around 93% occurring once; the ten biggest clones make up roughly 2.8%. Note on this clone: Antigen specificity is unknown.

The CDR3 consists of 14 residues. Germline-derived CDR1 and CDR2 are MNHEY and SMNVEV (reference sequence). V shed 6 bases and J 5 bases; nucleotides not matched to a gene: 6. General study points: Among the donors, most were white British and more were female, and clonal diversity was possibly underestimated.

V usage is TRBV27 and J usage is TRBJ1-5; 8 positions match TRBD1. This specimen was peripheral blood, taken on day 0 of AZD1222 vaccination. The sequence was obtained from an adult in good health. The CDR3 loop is CASRGTGRDQPQHF. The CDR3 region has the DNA TGTGCCAGCAGGGGGACAGGACGGGATCAGCCCCAGCATTTT.